Below are 9 T cell receptor beta chains sequenced from a single sample in a study of T cells in Graves' hyperthyroidism and ophthalmopathy. Amplification of TCR beta CDR3 regions used RNA as the template. HTBI primers drove first-round RT-PCR of the TCR CDR3. MiXCR was run by TCRdb on the multiplex PCR reads, yielding one entry per CDR3 protein. The data contain about 560,000 distinct CDR3 sequences, around 15% of them singletons. The specimen was blood. Every receptor here comes from a woman aged 40 to 50 with Graves' hyperthyroidism.

Many counts were recorded for this clonotype. V and J are TRBV27 and TRBJ2-7; the match to TRBD1 covers 7 bases. The germline CDR1 and CDR2 sequences are MNHEY and SMNVEV (reference sequence). The CDR3 runs 19 residues. V was pared by 5 bases and J by 2 bases, with 21 bases of the junction left unmatched. CDR3 nucleotides: TGTGCCAGCAGTCGAATTAAGTTCGAGATGGGGACAGCTACCTACGAGCAGTACTTC. This codes for CASSRIKFEMGTATYEQYF.

The V call is TRBV15, the J call TRBJ1-1, with 11 bases lining up with TRBD1. The CDR3 is made up of 15 amino acids. After removal of 9 bases from V and 0 bases from J, the junction contained 6 bases not matched to a gene. The V gene's germline CDR1 is LNHNV and CDR2 YYDKDF (reference sequence). CDR3 in DNA: TGTGCCACGAACCGGGACAGGGGGATGAACACTGAAGCTTTCTTT. Encoded protein: CATNRDRGMNTEAFF.

In its sample, this clonotype was seen many times. The chain is built from TRBV27 and TRBJ2-1; 8 bases line up with TRBD2. V shed 2 bases, J shed 4 bases, and the junction held 4 bases outside the gene matches. CDR1 and CDR2 from the germline V gene are MNHEY and SMNVEV (reference sequence). This CDR3 is built from 15 residues. CDR3: CASSLTASGYNEQFF. The DNA of the CDR3 is TGTGCCAGCAGTTTAACGGCTAGCGGGTACAATGAGCAGTTCTTC.

The table lists this clonotype with many counts. The chain employs TRBV12-3 or TRBV12-4 and TRBJ1-5, with 8 positions matching TRBD1. The V segment lost 1 base and the J segment 5 bases; nucleotides outside the gene matches: 4. The CDR3 has 15 amino acids. DNA for the CDR3: TGTGCCAGCAGTTTAGGACAGGGGCCCTATCAGCCCCAGCATTTT. It codes for CASSLGQGPYQPQHF.

This clonotype has at least ten counts. The rearrangement uses TRBV5-1 and TRBJ1-4; 7 nucleotides match TRBD1. J lost 5 bases, V lost 4 bases, and 8 bases had no gene match. Germline CDR1 SGHRS, CDR2 YFSETQ. The CDR3 consists of 15 residues. This chain's CDR3 is CASSTDRDRNEKLFF. The CDR3 DNA is TGCGCCAGCAGCACGGACCGGGACAGAAATGAAAAACTGTTTTTT.

This clonotype was detected only a few times. J is TRBJ1-5 and V is TRBV19; possibly TRBD1 for D (6 bases). Germline CDR1 LNHDA, CDR2 SQIVND (reference sequence). The V end lost 2 bases, the J end lost 1 base, and 12 bases lay between the germline ends. The CDR3 is 16 residues long. The CDR3: CASSIMLDRSNQPQHF. CDR3 sequence (DNA): TGTGCCAGTAGTATAATGCTCGACAGGAGCAATCAGCCCCAGCATTTT.

The genes are TRBV20-1 and TRBJ2-5; 14 bases agree with TRBD2. Unmatched junction bases numbered 9, after V lost 6 bases and J lost 6 bases. The germline gives CDR1 DFQATT, CDR2 SNEGSKA (reference sequence). This CDR3 region has 15 residues. CDR3 loop: CSAKWGLAGAKTQYF. The CDR3 region has the DNA TGCAGTGCCAAATGGGGACTAGCGGGAGCAAAGACCCAGTACTTC.

This clonotype has just a few counts. This sequence joins TRBV12-3 or TRBV12-4 and TRBJ2-3, with D hard to call. The CDR3 extends over 13 amino acids. The germline V and J ends were trimmed by 3 bases and 5 bases, with 9 bases remaining between them. CDR3 DNA: TGTGCCAGCAGTTTTTCTCAAGGAGATACGCAGTATTTT. Translated: CASSFSQGDTQYF.

This clonotype was detected ten times or more. The chain couples TRBV5-1 to TRBJ1-1; D remains ambiguous. Trimming left V 4 bases short and J 2 bases short, with 18 bases between. The CDR3 extends over 16 amino acids. Germline loops: CDR1 SGHRS, CDR2 YFSETQ. The CDR3 bases are TGCGCCAGCAGCAGGGCGGGAGCCAGAACCAACACTGAAGCTTTCTTT. This encodes CASSRAGARTNTEAFF. Full variable domain (missing parts from reference TRBV5-1 and TRBJ1-1): KAGVTQTPRYLIKTRGQQVTLSCSPISGHRSVSWYQQTPGQGLQFLFEYFSETQRNKGNFPGRFSGRQFSNSRSEMNVSTLELGDSALYLCASSRAGARTNTEAFFGQGTRLTVV.